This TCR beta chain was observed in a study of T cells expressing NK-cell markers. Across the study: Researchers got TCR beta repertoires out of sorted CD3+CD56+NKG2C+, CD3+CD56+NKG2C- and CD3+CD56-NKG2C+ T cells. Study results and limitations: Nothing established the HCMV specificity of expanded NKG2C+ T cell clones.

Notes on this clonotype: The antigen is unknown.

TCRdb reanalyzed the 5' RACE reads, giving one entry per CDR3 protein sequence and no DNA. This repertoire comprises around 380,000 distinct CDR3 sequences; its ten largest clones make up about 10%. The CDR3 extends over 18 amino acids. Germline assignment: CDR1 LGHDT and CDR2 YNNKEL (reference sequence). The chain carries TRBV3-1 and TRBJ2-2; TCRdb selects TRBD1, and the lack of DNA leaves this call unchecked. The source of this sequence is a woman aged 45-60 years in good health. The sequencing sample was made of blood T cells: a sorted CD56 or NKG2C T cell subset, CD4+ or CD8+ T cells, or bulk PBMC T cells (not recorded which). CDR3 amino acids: CASSAWGTASANTGELFF.